This T cell receptor beta chain was documented in a study of radiation and T cells in renal cell carcinoma. Described treatment: 15 Gy SBRT to primary tumor, nephrectomy 4 weeks later. Findings and caveats of the study: Irradiated tumors held more dominant CDR3 motifs than control tumors. Top tumor clonotypes rose in blood 2 weeks post-radiation, then contracted.

The CDR3 has 12 amino acids. The germline CDR1 and CDR2 sequences are KGHSH and LQKENI. Trimming cost V 2 bases and J 5 bases, with 7 bases left between them. Profiling relied on immunoSEQ multiplex PCR, and the TCRdb table lists in-frame clones only, not all of them. This table holds 10,000 to 15,000 clones, roughly a third found once. A remark on this clone: Its antigen is not identified.

The chain joins TRBV18 to TRBJ2-7; D ambiguous. The sample was tumor tissue, taken from a patient whose treatment included radiotherapy and nephrectomy. The TCR originated in a man in his sixties with renal cell carcinoma. The chain's CDR3 is CASSPAVHEQYF. The CDR3 DNA follows: TGTGCCAGCTCACCAGCAGTCCACGAGCAGTACTTC.